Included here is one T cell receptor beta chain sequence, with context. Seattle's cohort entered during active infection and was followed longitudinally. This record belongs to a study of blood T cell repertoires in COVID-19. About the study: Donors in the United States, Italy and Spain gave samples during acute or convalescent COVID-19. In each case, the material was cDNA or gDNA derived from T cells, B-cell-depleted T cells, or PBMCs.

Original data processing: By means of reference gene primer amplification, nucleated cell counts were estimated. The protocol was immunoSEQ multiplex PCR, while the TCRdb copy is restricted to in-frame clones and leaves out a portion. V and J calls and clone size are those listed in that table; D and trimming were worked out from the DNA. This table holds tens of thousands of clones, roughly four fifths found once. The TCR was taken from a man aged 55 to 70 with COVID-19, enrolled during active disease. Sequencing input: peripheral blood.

The CDR3 nucleotides are TGTGCCAGCAACCGCGGGACAGACAATGAGCAGTTCTTC. It translates to CASNRGTDNEQFF. This chain uses TRBV6-6 with TRBJ2-1; TRBD1 is a possible D gene (7 bases). The V end was cut by 7 bases, the J end by 5 bases, with 12 bases between. The CDR3 contains 13 residues. Germline lookup yields CDR1 MNHNY and CDR2 SVGAGI (reference sequence).